Below, 8 T cell receptor beta chains from the same sample are listed, as sequenced in a study of blood T cell repertoires in COVID-19. The protocol was immunoSEQ multiplex PCR, while the TCRdb copy is restricted to in-frame clones and leaves out a portion. The sample contains fewer than 300,000 clones, approximately 90% of which appear only once. The sample taken for sequencing was PBMCs or T cells enriched from blood (not recorded which). These receptors originate from a woman aged 25 to 45 who had recovered from COVID-19.

The genes are TRBV13 and TRBJ1-3; weak D call: TRBD1 (5 bases). The V gene's germline CDR1 is PRHDT and CDR2 FYEKMQ (reference sequence). V was cut by 0 bases and J by 0 bases, with 15 bases left in between. The CDR3 is made up of 18 amino acids. Here the CDR3 reads CASSLGPRDSSSGNTIYF. The DNA of the CDR3 is TGTGCCAGCAGCTTAGGGCCCCGGGACTCGAGCTCTGGAAACACCATATATTTT. Drawing the rest from reference TRBV13 and TRBJ1-3, the complete variable domain is AAGVIQSPRHLIKEKRETATLKCYPIPRHDTVYWYQQGPGQDPQFLISFYEKMQSDKGSIPDRFSAQQFSDYHSELNMSSLELGDSALYFCASSLGPRDSSSGNTIYFGEGSWLTVV.

The chain is built from TRBV29-1 and TRBJ2-7, with 11 nucleotides matching TRBD2. J was trimmed by 2 bases and V by 7 bases; bases with no gene match: 4. CDR1 and CDR2 from the germline V gene are SQVTM and ANQGSEA. This CDR3 has 13 residues. The CDR3 sequence: CSAGTSGAYEQYF. The CDR3 nucleotides are TGCAGCGCAGGGACTAGCGGTGCCTACGAGCAGTACTTC.

This clone was counted between two and nine times. This chain uses TRBV15 with TRBJ1-1; D not resolved. Germline loops: CDR1 LNHNV, CDR2 YYDKDF (reference sequence). Trimming left V 3 bases short and J 8 bases short, with 10 bases between. The CDR3 covers 12 residues. The chain's CDR3 is CATSSPGREAFF. The CDR3 bases are TGTGCCACCAGCAGTCCCGGGAGAGAAGCTTTCTTT.

This chain uses TRBV7-3 with TRBJ2-3; 7 nucleotides line up with TRBD1. The germline gives CDR1 SGHTA, CDR2 FQGTGA. The length of the CDR3 is 13 residues. J was trimmed by 5 bases and V by 4 bases; bases with no gene match: 3. CDR3 residues: CASSSRGKDTQYF. The CDR3 region has the DNA TGTGCCAGCAGCTCCAGGGGGAAAGATACGCAGTATTTT.

This chain links TRBV7-3 with TRBJ2-3; TRBD1 aligns across 12 bases. This CDR3 has 15 amino acids. CDR1 is SGHTA and CDR2 is FQGTGA in the germline V gene. V shed 6 bases, J shed 9 bases, and the junction held 10 bases outside the gene matches. This chain's CDR3 is CASRPTGTGGGTQYF. The DNA for the CDR3 is TGTGCCAGCAGACCCACCGGGACAGGGGGCGGCACGCAGTATTTT.

The chain has TRBV10-3 and TRBJ2-3; TRBD1 aligns across 8 bases. The germline V gene has CDR1 ENHRY and CDR2 SYGVKD. The J segment lost 3 bases and the V segment lost 10 bases, leaving 6 bases of the junction unmatched. The CDR3 spans 13 residues. CDR3 amino acids: CASFDRGTDTQYF. The CDR3 nucleotides are TGTGCCAGTTTTGACAGGGGAACAGATACGCAGTATTTT.

The rearrangement links TRBV6-6 to TRBJ2-5; 9 nucleotides line up with TRBD1. J was trimmed by 5 bases and V by 6 bases; bases with no gene match: 10. This CDR3 spans 15 amino acids. The germline V gene has CDR1 MNHNY and CDR2 SVGAGI (reference sequence). CDR3 in amino acids: CASRTPGQGFETQYF. CDR3 DNA: TGTGCCAGCAGAACTCCGGGACAGGGTTTCGAGACCCAGTACTTC.

The CDR3 region has the DNA TGTGCCAGCAGCGTAGGTCGACCTCTAGCGGGGGGGCACAATGAGCAGTTCTTC. As protein: CASSVGRPLAGGHNEQFF. The V call is TRBV9, the J call TRBJ2-1, with 12 bases aligning to TRBD2. The CDR3 totals 18 residues. Trimming removed 0 bases from V and 5 bases from J; junction bases left unmatched: 9. Germline CDR1 SGDLS, CDR2 YYNGEE.